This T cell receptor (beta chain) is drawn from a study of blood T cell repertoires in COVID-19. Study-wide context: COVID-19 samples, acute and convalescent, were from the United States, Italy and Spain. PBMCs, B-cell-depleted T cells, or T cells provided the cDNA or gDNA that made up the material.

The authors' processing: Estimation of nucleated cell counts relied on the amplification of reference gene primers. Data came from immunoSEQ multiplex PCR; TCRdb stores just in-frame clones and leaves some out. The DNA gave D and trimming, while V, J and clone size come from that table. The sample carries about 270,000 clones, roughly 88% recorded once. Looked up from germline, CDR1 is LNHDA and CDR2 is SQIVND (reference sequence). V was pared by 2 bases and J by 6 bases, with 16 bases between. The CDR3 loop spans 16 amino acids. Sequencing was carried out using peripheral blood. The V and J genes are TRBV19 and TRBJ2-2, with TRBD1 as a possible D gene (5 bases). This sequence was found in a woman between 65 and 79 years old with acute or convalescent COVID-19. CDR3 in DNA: TGTGCCAGTAGTATACAAGGGGCGCGTGGGGCCGGGGAGCTGTTTTTT. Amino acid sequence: CASSIQGARGAGELFF.